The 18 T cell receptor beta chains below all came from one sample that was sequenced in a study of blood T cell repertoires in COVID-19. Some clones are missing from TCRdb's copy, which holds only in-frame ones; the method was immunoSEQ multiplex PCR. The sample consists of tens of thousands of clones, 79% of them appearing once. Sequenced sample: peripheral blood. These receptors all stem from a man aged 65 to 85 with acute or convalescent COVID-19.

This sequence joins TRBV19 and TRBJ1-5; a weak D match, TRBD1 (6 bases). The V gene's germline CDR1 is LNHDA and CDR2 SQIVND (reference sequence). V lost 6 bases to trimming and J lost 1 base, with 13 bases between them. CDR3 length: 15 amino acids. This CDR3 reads CASSRGRISNQPQHF. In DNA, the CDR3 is TGTGCCAGTAGCAGGGGACGAATAAGCAATCAGCCCCAGCATTTT.

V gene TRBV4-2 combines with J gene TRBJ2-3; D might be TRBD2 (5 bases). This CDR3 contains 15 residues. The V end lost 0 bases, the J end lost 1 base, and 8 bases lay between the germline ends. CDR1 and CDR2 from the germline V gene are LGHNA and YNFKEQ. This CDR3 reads CASSQEGSGTDTQYF. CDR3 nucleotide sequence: TGTGCCAGCAGCCAAGAAGGGAGTGGCACAGATACGCAGTATTTT.

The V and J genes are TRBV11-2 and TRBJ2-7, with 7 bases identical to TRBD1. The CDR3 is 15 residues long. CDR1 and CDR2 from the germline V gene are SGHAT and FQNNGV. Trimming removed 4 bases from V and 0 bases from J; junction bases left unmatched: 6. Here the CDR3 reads CASSSRTGFSYEQYF. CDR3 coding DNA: TGTGCCAGCAGCTCGAGGACAGGCTTCTCCTACGAGCAGTACTTC.

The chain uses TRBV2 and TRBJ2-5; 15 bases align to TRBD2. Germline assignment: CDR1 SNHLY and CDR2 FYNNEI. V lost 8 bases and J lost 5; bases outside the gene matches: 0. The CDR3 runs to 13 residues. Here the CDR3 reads CASGTSGGETQYF. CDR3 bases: TGTGCCAGCGGGACTAGCGGGGGGGAGACCCAGTACTTC.

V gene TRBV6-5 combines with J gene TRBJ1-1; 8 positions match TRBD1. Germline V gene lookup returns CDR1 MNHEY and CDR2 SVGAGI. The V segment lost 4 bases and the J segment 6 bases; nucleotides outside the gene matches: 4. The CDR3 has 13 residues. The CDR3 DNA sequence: TGTGCCAGCAGTTGGTCAGGGGGCGCTGAAGCTTTCTTT. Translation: CASSWSGGAEAFF.

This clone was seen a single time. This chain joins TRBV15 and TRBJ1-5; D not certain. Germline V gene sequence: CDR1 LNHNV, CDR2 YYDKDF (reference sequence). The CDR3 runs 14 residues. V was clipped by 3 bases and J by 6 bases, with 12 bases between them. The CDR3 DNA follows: TGTGCCACCAGCAGTCCCCAGGTTAGTCAGCCCCAGCATTTT. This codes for CATSSPQVSQPQHF. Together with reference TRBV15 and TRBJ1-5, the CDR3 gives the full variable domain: DAMVIQNPRYQVTQFGKPVTLSCSQTLNHNVMYWYQQKSSQAPKLLFHYYDKDFNNEADTPDNFQSRRPNTSFCFLDIRSPGLGDTAMYLCATSSPQVSQPQHFGDGTRLSIL.

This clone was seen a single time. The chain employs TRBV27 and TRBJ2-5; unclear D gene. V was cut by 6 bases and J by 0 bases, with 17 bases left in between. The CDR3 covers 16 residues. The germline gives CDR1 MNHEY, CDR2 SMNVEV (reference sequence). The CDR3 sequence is CASSRNSIPYQETQYF. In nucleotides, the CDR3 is TGTGCCAGCAGCCGTAACAGTATACCCTACCAAGAGACCCAGTACTTC.

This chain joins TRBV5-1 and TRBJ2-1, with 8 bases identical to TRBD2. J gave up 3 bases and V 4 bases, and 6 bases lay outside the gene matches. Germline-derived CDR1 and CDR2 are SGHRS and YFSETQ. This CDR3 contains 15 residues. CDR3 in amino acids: CASSGTAGGYNEQFF. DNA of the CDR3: TGCGCCAGCAGCGGCACGGCGGGGGGCTACAATGAGCAGTTCTTC.

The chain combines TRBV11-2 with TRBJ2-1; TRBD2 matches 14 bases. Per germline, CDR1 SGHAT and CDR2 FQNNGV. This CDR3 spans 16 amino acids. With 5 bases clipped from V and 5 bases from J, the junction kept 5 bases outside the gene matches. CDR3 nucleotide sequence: TGTGCCAGCAGCCCGACTAGCGGGGGGGCTAACAATGAGCAGTTCTTC. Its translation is CASSPTSGGANNEQFF. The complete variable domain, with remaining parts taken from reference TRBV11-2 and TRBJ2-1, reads EAGVAQSPRYKIIEKRQSVAFWCNPISGHATLYWYQQILGQGPKLLIQFQNNGVVDDSQLPKDRFSAERLKGVDSTLKIQPAKLEDSAVYLCASSPTSGGANNEQFFGPGTRLTVL.

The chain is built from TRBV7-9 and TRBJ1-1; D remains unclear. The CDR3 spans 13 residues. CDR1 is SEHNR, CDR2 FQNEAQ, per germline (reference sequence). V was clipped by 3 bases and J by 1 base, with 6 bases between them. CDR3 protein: CASSLSGNTEAFF. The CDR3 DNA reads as TGTGCCAGCAGCTTGTCAGGGAACACTGAAGCTTTCTTT.

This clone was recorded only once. CDR3 bases: TGTGCCAGCGGCTGGCACCTTGGCTACACCTTC. Translated: CASGWHLGYTF. The J gene is TRBJ1-2, the V gene TRBV6-5, with D unclear. The CDR3 has 11 amino acids. Trimming cost V 8 bases and J 7 bases, with 11 bases left between them. Germline loops: CDR1 MNHEY, CDR2 SVGAGI.

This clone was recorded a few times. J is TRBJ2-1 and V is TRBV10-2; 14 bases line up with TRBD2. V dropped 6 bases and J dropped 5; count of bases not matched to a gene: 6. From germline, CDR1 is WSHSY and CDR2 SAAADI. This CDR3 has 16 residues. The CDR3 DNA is TGCGCCAGCAGGGGACTAGCGGGGGTCCTAGACAATGAGCAGTTCTTC. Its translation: CASRGLAGVLDNEQFF.

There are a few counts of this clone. The CDR3 DNA follows: TGCGCCAGCAGCCCTCGCGACAGAGGAGGGACTGAAGCTTTCTTT. It encodes CASSPRDRGGTEAFF. This chain connects TRBV4-1 to TRBJ1-1, with a tentative D call TRBD1 (5 bases). Trimming removed 4 bases at V and 5 bases at J, with 17 bases between. This CDR3 is 15 amino acids long. In germline, CDR1 is MGHRA, CDR2 YSYEKL.

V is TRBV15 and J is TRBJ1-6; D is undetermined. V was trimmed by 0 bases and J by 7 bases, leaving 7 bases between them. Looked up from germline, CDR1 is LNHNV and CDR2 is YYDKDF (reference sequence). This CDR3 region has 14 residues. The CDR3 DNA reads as TGTGCCACCAGCAGAGAGCACAGCAATTCACCCCTCCACTTT. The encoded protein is CATSREHSNSPLHF. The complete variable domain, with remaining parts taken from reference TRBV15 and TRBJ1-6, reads DAMVIQNPRYQVTQFGKPVTLSCSQTLNHNVMYWYQQKSSQAPKLLFHYYDKDFNNEADTPDNFQSRRPNTSFCFLDIRSPGLGDTAMYLCATSREHSNSPLHFGNGTRLTVT.

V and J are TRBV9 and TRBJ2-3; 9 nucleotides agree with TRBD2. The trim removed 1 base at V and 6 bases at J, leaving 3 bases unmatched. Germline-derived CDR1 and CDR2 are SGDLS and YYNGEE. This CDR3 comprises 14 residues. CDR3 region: CASSVPAGGDTQYF. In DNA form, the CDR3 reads TGTGCCAGCAGCGTACCCGCGGGGGGGGATACGCAGTATTTT.

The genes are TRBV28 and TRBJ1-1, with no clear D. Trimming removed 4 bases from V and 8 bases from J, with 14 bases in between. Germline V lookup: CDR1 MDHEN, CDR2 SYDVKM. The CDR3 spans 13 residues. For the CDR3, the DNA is TGTGCCAGCAGTTCCCCCCCCCACAGAGAAGCTTTCTTT. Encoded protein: CASSSPPHREAFF.

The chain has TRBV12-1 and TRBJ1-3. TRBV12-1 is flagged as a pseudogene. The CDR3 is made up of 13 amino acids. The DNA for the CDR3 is TGTGCCCCCGACGGAGTCTCTGGAAACACCATATATTTT. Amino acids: CAPDGVSGNTIYF.

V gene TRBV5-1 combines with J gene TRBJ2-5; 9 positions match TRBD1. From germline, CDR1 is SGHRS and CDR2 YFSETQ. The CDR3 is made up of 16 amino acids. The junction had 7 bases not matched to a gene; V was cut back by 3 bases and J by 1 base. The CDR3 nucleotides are TGCGCCAGCAGCTCTTTGACAGGGGGATCCCAAGAGACCCAGTACTTC. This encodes CASSSLTGGSQETQYF.